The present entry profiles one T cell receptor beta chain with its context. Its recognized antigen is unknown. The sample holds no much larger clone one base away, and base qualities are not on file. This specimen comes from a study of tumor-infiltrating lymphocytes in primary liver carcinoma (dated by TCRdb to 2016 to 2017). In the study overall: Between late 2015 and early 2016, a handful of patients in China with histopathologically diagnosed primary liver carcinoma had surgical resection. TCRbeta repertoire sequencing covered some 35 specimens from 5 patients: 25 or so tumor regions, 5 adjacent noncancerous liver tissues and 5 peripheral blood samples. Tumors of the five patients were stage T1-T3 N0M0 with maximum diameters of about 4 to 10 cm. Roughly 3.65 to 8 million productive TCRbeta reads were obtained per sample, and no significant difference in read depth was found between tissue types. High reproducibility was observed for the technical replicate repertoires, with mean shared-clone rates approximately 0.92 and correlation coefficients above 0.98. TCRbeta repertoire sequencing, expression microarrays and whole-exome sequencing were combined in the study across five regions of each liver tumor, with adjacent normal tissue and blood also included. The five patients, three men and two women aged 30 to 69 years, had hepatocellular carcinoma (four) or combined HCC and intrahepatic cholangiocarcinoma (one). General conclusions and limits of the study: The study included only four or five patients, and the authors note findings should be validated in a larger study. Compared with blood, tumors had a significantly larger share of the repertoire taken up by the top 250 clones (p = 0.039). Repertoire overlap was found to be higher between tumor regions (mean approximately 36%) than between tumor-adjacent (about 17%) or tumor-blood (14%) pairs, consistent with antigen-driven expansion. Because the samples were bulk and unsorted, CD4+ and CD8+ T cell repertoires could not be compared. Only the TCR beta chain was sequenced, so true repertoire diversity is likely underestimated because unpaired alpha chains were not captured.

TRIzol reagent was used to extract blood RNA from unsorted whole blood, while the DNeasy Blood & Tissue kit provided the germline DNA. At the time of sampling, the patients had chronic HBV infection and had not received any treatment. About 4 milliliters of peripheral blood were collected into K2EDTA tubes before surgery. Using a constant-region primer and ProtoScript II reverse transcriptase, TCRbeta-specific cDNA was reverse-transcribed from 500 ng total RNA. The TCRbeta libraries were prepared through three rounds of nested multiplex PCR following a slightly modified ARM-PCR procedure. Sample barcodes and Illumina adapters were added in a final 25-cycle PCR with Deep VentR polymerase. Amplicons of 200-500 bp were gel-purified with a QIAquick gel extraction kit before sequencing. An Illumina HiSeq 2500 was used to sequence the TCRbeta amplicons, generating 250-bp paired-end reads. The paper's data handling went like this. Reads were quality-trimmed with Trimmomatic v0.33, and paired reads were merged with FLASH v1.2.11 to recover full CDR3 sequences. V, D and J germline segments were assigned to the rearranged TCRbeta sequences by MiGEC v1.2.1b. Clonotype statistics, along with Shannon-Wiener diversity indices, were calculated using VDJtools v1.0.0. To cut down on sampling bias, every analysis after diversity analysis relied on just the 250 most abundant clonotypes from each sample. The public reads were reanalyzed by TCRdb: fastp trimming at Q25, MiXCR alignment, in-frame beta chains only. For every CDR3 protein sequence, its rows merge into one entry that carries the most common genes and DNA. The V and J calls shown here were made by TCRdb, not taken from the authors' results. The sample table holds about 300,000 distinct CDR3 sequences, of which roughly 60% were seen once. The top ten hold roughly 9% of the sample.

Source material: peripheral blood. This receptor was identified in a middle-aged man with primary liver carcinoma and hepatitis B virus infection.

The bases read TGTGCCAGTGGGATGATCTCTGGAAACACCATATATTTT. Translation gives CASGMISGNTIYF. The rearrangement joined TRBV14 to TRBJ1-3, with the D gene call left open. Deletion took 9 bases off V and 0 bases off J, with a span of 9 bases between the germline ends. Reading from cysteine to phenylalanine, the CDR3 counts 13 amino acids. Left in the record is the CDR3 DNA by itself, 39 bases read in frame from the first base. Per the germline V gene, SGHDN is the CDR1 and FVKESK is the CDR2.